This entry lists 27 T cell receptor beta chains sequenced from one sample in a study of patients and donors after allogeneic stem cell transplantation. TCRdb re-analysed the RT-PCR reads in MiXCR, keeping a single row per CDR3 protein. This sample carries 200,000 to 250,000 distinct CDR3 sequences, around 14% of them seen once, and the ten largest clones take roughly 10%. Sequencing was carried out using blood, either unsorted or a sorted T cell fraction (not recorded which). The source of these receptors is a human donor who was either an allogeneic HSCT recipient or a stem cell or donor lymphocyte infusion donor (not recorded which). It is not recorded whose cells these are; they may come from a transplant donor.

The table lists this clonotype with a few counts. J is TRBJ1-2 and V is TRBV5-6, with D possibly being TRBD1 (6 bases). The CDR3 sequence is 15 residues long. Germline assignment: CDR1 SGHDT and CDR2 YYEEEE. V was pared by 9 bases and J by 0 bases, with 18 bases between. The chain's CDR3 is CATSRDTDPNYGYTF. DNA for the CDR3: TGTGCCACTTCTAGGGACACCGACCCTAACTATGGCTACACCTTC.

This clonotype has a count of ten or more. The rearrangement uses TRBV3-1 and TRBJ2-1, with a tentative D call TRBD2 (6 bases). CDR1 is LGHDT, CDR2 YNNKEL, per germline (reference sequence). Trimming took off 1 base at V and 3 bases at J, with 10 bases between the two ends. The CDR3 runs 15 residues. CDR3 region: CASSQAAGSYNEQFF. The CDR3 nucleotides read TGTGCCAGCAGCCAAGCTGCGGGGAGCTACAATGAGCAGTTCTTC.

This clonotype was seen repeatedly, ten times or more. This sequence joins TRBV12-3 or TRBV12-4 and TRBJ1-1, with D uncertain. CDR3 length: 11 residues. Trimming stripped 3 bases from V and 7 bases from J, with 6 bases between. The CDR3 reads CASSFSGEAFF. CDR3 nucleotide sequence: TGTGCCAGCAGTTTTTCAGGTGAAGCTTTCTTT.

The chain has TRBV14 and TRBJ1-4; D is undetermined. The CDR3 is 17 amino acids. Germline V gene lookup returns CDR1 SGHDN and CDR2 FVKESK. V was cut by 0 bases and J by 6 bases, with 17 bases left in between. In DNA form, the CDR3 reads TGTGCCAGCAGCCAAGAGGTAGCGGGAGGGCCTGATGAAAAACTGTTTTTT. Encoded protein: CASSQEVAGGPDEKLFF.

The chain has TRBV5-1 and TRBJ2-3; D may match TRBD1 or TRBD2 (5 bases each). This CDR3 is built from 15 residues. The V gene's germline CDR1 is SGHRS and CDR2 YFSETQ. The V and J ends lost 4 bases and 2 bases respectively, with 14 bases between them. CDR3 coding DNA: TGCGCCAGCAGCAGAGGGACGGTGGCCACAGATACGCAGTATTTT. Translation gives CASSRGTVATDTQYF. Full variable domain (remainder filled in from reference TRBV5-1 and TRBJ2-3): KAGVTQTPRYLIKTRGQQVTLSCSPISGHRSVSWYQQTPGQGLQFLFEYFSETQRNKGNFPGRFSGRQFSNSRSEMNVSTLELGDSALYLCASSRGTVATDTQYFGPGTRLTVL.

This clonotype was counted a few times. The genes are TRBV6-1 and TRBJ2-5; 7 positions agree with TRBD2. Per the germline V gene, CDR1 is MNHNS and CDR2 is SASEGT. The CDR3 is made up of 15 amino acids. Trimming removed 6 bases from V and 5 bases from J; junction bases left unmatched: 12. CDR3 nucleotides: TGTGCCAGCAGACTCCGGGACTGGGGGGGGGAGACCCAGTACTTC. This sequence encodes CASRLRDWGGETQYF.

This clonotype was seen many times. The CDR3 coding sequence is TGTGCCAGCAGCCTGGGCGGCGTCTCTGGAAACACCATATATTTT. Translating it yields CASSLGGVSGNTIYF. This chain links TRBV11-2 with TRBJ1-3, with D uncertain. CDR1 is SGHAT and CDR2 is FQNNGV in the germline V gene. The germline V and J ends were trimmed by 5 bases and 0 bases, with 11 bases remaining between them. This CDR3 region has 15 residues.

At least ten counts were recorded for this clonotype. This chain uses TRBV5-1 with TRBJ2-2, with TRBD1 as a possible D gene (6 bases). Germline V gene data show CDR1 as SGHRS and CDR2 as YFSETQ. V lost 5 bases and J lost 9, with 14 bases in between. The CDR3 is 13 amino acids. CDR3 in amino acids: CASSPTGPRELFF. CDR3 nucleotide sequence: TGCGCCAGCAGTCCGACAGGCCCTAGGGAGCTGTTTTTT.

The chain employs TRBV15 and TRBJ2-5; no clear D gene. Trimming took 0 bases from V and 5 from J, leaving 10 bases between them. CDR1 and CDR2 (germline): LNHNV, YYDKDF (reference sequence). The CDR3 totals 14 residues. CDR3 region: CATSREGLGETQYF. The CDR3 nucleotides read TGTGCCACCAGCAGAGAGGGCCTGGGGGAGACCCAGTACTTC.

This clonotype was detected many times. This chain joins TRBV5-5 and TRBJ1-2; D ambiguous. V lost 0 bases and J lost 4, with 13 bases in between. Germline V gives CDR1 SGHKS, CDR2 YYEKEE (reference sequence). The length of the CDR3 is 15 residues. The CDR3 sequence: CASSLEQQIFYGYTF. CDR3 DNA sequence: TGTGCCAGCAGCTTGGAACAGCAAATTTTCTATGGCTACACCTTC.

This clonotype was recorded a few times. This chain connects TRBV6-5 to TRBJ2-7; 7 positions match TRBD1. Unmatched junction bases numbered 11, after V lost 0 bases and J lost 3 bases. There are 17 residues in the CDR3. From germline, CDR1 is MNHEY and CDR2 SVGAGI. CDR3 sequence reads: CASSYSGETGARYEQYF. The CDR3 DNA reads as TGTGCCAGCAGTTACTCGGGCGAAACAGGGGCCCGCTACGAGCAGTACTTC.

V is TRBV7-9 and J is TRBJ2-3, with 9 bases matching TRBD2. J gave up 0 bases and V 2 bases, and 6 bases lay outside the gene matches. Germline values: CDR1 SEHNR, CDR2 FQNEAQ (reference sequence). This CDR3 region has 17 residues. The DNA for the CDR3 is TGTGCCAGCAGCTTAAGTAGCGGGAGTGAGAGCACAGATACGCAGTATTTT. Encoded protein: CASSLSSGSESTDTQYF.

The chain combines TRBV6-2 or TRBV6-3 with TRBJ2-7; 8 positions agree with TRBD2. Germline V lookup: CDR1 MNHEY, CDR2 SVGEGT. Trimming at V came to 3 bases and at J to 6 bases, leaving 16 bases not matched to a gene. The CDR3 contains 17 residues. CDR3 nucleotides: TGTGCCAGCAGTTATTTTTCTCCGGGGACTAGTAATCTCGAGCAGTACTTC. As protein: CASSYFSPGTSNLEQYF.

This clonotype came up many times. The chain uses TRBV5-1 and TRBJ2-1; TRBD2 agrees at 11 bases. CDR1 and CDR2 from the germline V gene are SGHRS and YFSETQ. V was clipped by 4 bases and J by 8 bases; unmatched bases: 11. The CDR3 is made up of 16 amino acids. CDR3 DNA: TGCGCCAGCAGCACCCTAGCGGGGGGCCGAGCCCATGAGCAGTTCTTC. Translated: CASSTLAGGRAHEQFF. The full variable domain, in which reference TRBV5-1 and TRBJ2-1 provide the parts outside the CDR3, is KAGVTQTPRYLIKTRGQQVTLSCSPISGHRSVSWYQQTPGQGLQFLFEYFSETQRNKGNFPGRFSGRQFSNSRSEMNVSTLELGDSALYLCASSTLAGGRAHEQFFGPGTRLTVL.

This clonotype was seen ten or more times. The chain has TRBV25-1 and TRBJ1-1, with unresolved D. The V gene lost 3 bases and the J gene lost 1 base, with 9 bases spanning the gap. Germline lookup yields CDR1 MGHDK and CDR2 SYGVNS. This CDR3 contains 14 residues. CDR3 nucleotide sequence: TGTGCCAGCAGTGAGAGCCAGAGGAACACTGAAGCTTTCTTT. It encodes CASSESQRNTEAFF.

This chain joins TRBV4-2 and TRBJ2-3, with TRBD2 matching over 13 bases. The trim removed 1 base at V and 4 bases at J, leaving 5 bases unmatched. The germline CDR1 and CDR2 sequences are LGHNA and YNFKEQ. CDR3 length: 17 amino acids. The CDR3 loop is CASSQVRLAGGSDTQYF. CDR3 coding DNA: TGTGCCAGCAGCCAAGTGCGACTAGCGGGGGGTTCAGATACGCAGTATTTT.

This clonotype was counted many times. The J gene is TRBJ1-1, the V gene TRBV4-1; 10 bases are shared with TRBD1. Germline assignment: CDR1 MGHRA and CDR2 YSYEKL. CDR3 length: 16 amino acids. V lost 0 bases, J lost 5 bases, and 6 bases stayed unmatched. This CDR3 reads CASSQDIGQGGTEAFF. The CDR3 bases are TGCGCCAGCAGCCAAGATATTGGACAGGGGGGGACTGAAGCTTTCTTT.

The chain combines TRBV14 with TRBJ2-7, with D hard to call. Looked up from germline, CDR1 is SGHDN and CDR2 is FVKESK. CDR3 size: 14 residues. Between the trimmed V and J ends, which lost 4 bases and 4 bases, there was a span of 14 bases. CDR3 sequence reads: CASSPVGGYYEQYF. The CDR3 nucleotides read TGTGCCAGCAGCCCGGTGGGCGGTTATTACGAGCAGTACTTC.

This clonotype appeared a few times. The chain employs TRBV6-2 or TRBV6-3 and TRBJ2-4; a possible D gene is TRBD1 (5 bases). Germline V gene sequence: CDR1 MNHEY, CDR2 SVGEGT. The CDR3 has 15 residues. Trimming removed 7 bases at V and 8 bases at J, with 21 bases between. The DNA of the CDR3 is TGTGCCAGCAAAGGTGAACAGCCGATAGGGGACATTCAGTACTTC. Translating gives CASKGEQPIGDIQYF.

This clonotype was found many times. V and J are TRBV20-1 and TRBJ1-1; TRBD1 agrees at 7 bases. CDR1 is DFQATT, CDR2 SNEGSKA, per germline (reference sequence). The CDR3 length is 15 residues. V lost 4 bases and J lost 0; bases outside the gene matches: 8. CDR3 protein: CSATTGARMNTEAFF. In DNA form, the CDR3 reads TGCAGTGCTACCACAGGGGCGAGAATGAACACTGAAGCTTTCTTT.

This clonotype was observed a handful of times. The genes are TRBV6-1 and TRBJ1-1; unclear D gene. Trimming stripped 6 bases from V and 5 bases from J, with 16 bases between. Germline lookup yields CDR1 MNHNS and CDR2 SASEGT. The CDR3 covers 14 residues. CDR3 nucleotides: TGTGCCAGCAGCTCGCCGGGAGGGCGAACTGAAGCTTTCTTT. Encoded protein: CASSSPGGRTEAFF.

This clonotype was detected a few times. The V gene is TRBV15, the J gene TRBJ2-5; the D gene is possibly TRBD2 (5 bases). The V and J ends lost 3 bases and 7 bases respectively, with 9 bases between them. Germline V gene sequence: CDR1 LNHNV, CDR2 YYDKDF (reference sequence). CDR3 size: 12 residues. Here the CDR3 DNA reads TGTGCCACCAGCAGCCCCCGGGGGACCCAGTACTTC. Its translation is CATSSPRGTQYF.

This chain joins TRBV3-1 and TRBJ2-2, with D possibly matching TRBD2 (6 bases). Germline V gives CDR1 LGHDT, CDR2 YNNKEL (reference sequence). This CDR3 comprises 16 residues. The germline V and J ends were trimmed by 4 bases and 2 bases, with 14 bases remaining between them. CDR3 coding DNA: TGTGCCAGCAGCCCCCCGACTAGTCGAAACACCGGGGAGCTGTTTTTT. Protein product: CASSPPTSRNTGELFF.

This clonotype was detected many times. This rearrangement joins TRBV20-1 to TRBJ2-5; TRBD1 matches 9 bases. The V and J ends lost 1 base and 1 base, in that order; junction bases with no gene match: 4. Germline CDR1 and CDR2: DFQATT and SNEGSKA (reference sequence). The CDR3 consists of 15 residues. CDR3 residues: CSARGQGDFQETQYF. CDR3 bases: TGCAGTGCTAGAGGACAGGGGGATTTCCAAGAGACCCAGTACTTC.

Note on this clonotype: A much larger clone sits a single nucleotide away, making a read error possible. The chain couples TRBV5-1 to TRBJ2-5; 8 nucleotides agree with TRBD2. The CDR3 extends over 16 amino acids. Germline-derived CDR1 and CDR2 are SGHRS and YFSETQ. The CDR3 coding sequence is TGCGCCAGCAGTCAAGAAGGGGGACTAGGGGAAGAGACCCAGTGCTTC. Its translation: CASSQEGGLGEETQCF.

This clonotype was detected ten times or more. J is TRBJ1-6 and V is TRBV9; 11 bases agree with TRBD1. This CDR3 comprises 15 residues. V lost 4 bases, J lost 9 bases, and 6 bases stayed unmatched. Per the germline V gene, CDR1 is SGDLS and CDR2 is YYNGEE. The CDR3 sequence: CASSFGTGGISPLHF. The DNA of the CDR3 is TGTGCCAGCAGCTTCGGGACAGGGGGTATTTCACCCCTCCACTTT.

This sequence joins TRBV15 and TRBJ1-5; 8 nucleotides match TRBD1. J was trimmed by 5 bases and V by 5 bases; bases with no gene match: 11. Germline V gene sequence: CDR1 LNHNV, CDR2 YYDKDF (reference sequence). The CDR3 runs 16 residues. The CDR3 is CATSSEAGGGDQPQHF. Written as DNA, the CDR3 is TGTGCCACCAGCTCCGAGGCAGGGGGCGGGGATCAGCCCCAGCATTTT.